This paragraph reports one T cell receptor beta chain. Investigators performed immunoSEQ version v3.0 at survey level. Repertoires were generated with immunoSEQ multiplex PCR, while TCRdb's copy carries only in-frame clones and drops some. The repertoire includes tens of thousands of clones, around 85% of them detected once, and roughly 4% sits in the top ten. The data stem from a study of long-term antiretroviral therapy in people with HIV. The TCR originated in a woman in her 50s with HIV. Here the sequenced sample was unsorted PBMCs, taken 1.2 years after starting antiretroviral therapy.

CDR3 in amino acids: CASITGTGDGYTF. DNA for the CDR3: TGTGCCAGCATCACCGGGACAGGGGATGGCTACACCTTC. The chain combines TRBV2 with TRBJ1-2, with 10 bases identical to TRBD1. The CDR3 runs to 13 residues. The germline V gene has CDR1 SNHLY and CDR2 FYNNEI. J was trimmed by 6 bases and V by 7 bases; bases with no gene match: 5.